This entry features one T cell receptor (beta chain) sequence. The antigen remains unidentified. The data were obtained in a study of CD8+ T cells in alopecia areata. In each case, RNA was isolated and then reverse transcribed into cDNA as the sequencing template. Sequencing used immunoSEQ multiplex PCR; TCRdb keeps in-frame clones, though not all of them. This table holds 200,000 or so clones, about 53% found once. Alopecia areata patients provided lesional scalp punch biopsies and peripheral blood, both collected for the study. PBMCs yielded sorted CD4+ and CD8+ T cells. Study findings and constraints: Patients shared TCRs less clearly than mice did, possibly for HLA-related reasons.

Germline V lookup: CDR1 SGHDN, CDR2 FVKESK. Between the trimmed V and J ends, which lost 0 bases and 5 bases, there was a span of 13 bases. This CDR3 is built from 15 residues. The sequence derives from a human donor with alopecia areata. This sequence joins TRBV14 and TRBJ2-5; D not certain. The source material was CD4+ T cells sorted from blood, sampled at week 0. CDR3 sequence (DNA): TGTGCCAGCAGCCAAGATCGGATACGTGAGGAGACCCAGTACTTC. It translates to CASSQDRIREETQYF.